The 26 T cell receptor beta chains reported below all come from one sample, sequenced in a study of T cells in Graves' hyperthyroidism and ophthalmopathy. Researchers amplified the TCR beta CDR3 regions from RNA transcripts. Initially, a first-round RT-PCR of the TCR CDR3 employed the HTBI primer set. In TCRdb, the multiplex PCR reads were re-called with MiXCR into one record per CDR3 protein. The data contain fewer than 550,000 distinct CDR3 sequences, around a quarter of them singletons. The specimen sequenced was blood. These receptor sequences come from a woman in her 30s with Graves' ophthalmopathy.

This clonotype appeared many times. The V and J genes are TRBV19 and TRBJ2-7; TRBD1 might be the D (6 bases). This CDR3 is built from 15 residues. V lost 4 bases and J lost 0, with 13 bases in between. The germline CDR1 and CDR2 sequences are LNHDA and SQIVND (reference sequence). CDR3 loop: CASSRQAESSYEQYF. CDR3 nucleotide sequence: TGTGCCAGTAGTAGACAGGCCGAGAGCTCCTACGAGCAGTACTTC. Together with reference TRBV19 and TRBJ2-7, the CDR3 gives the full variable domain: DGGITQSPKYLFRKEGQNVTLSCEQNLNHDAMYWYRQDPGQGLRLIYYSQIVNDFQKGDIAEGYSVSREKKESFPLTVTSAQKNPTAFYLCASSRQAESSYEQYFGPGTRLTVT.

On this clonotype itself: A much larger clone lies one base from this, so it may be a read error. The chain recombines TRBV10-1 with TRBJ2-5; 8 bases agree with TRBD2. The CDR3 runs to 15 residues. The V segment lost 2 bases and the J segment 4 bases; nucleotides outside the gene matches: 6. Germline CDR1 WNHNN, CDR2 SYGVQD (reference sequence). The CDR3 protein is CASSENSGTAETQYF. The CDR3 coding sequence is TGCGCCAGCAGTGAGAATAGCGGGACGGCAGAGACCCAGTACTTC.

Concerning this clonotype itself: With a much larger clone just one base away, this may be a read error. The J gene is TRBJ1-2, the V gene TRBV7-9; D is undetermined. Germline-derived CDR1 and CDR2 are SEHNR and FQNEAQ (reference sequence). The CDR3 runs to 13 residues. CDR3 amino acids: CASSLEPVAGYAF. CDR3 nucleotides: TGTGCCAGCAGCTTAGAGCCGGTCGCTGGCTACGCCTTC.

This clonotype was seen a few times. This chain uses TRBV7-9 with TRBJ1-2; possibly TRBD1 for D (5 bases). The CDR3 is 15 residues long. V lost 5 bases, J lost 6 bases, and 19 bases lay in between. Germline CDR1 reads SEHNR; CDR2 reads FQNEAQ (reference sequence). DNA of the CDR3: TGTGCCAGCAGCAATCAAGCACAGGAGAGGAATGGCTACACCTTC. It codes for CASSNQAQERNGYTF.

This clonotype was seen many times. This rearrangement joins TRBV6-2 or TRBV6-3 to TRBJ1-2, with D hard to call. From germline, CDR1 is MNHEY and CDR2 SVGEGT. CDR3 length: 14 residues. V lost 2 bases and J 2 bases, leaving 9 bases between the germline ends. This CDR3 reads CASSYIAGNYGYTF. The CDR3 nucleotides read TGTGCCAGCAGTTACATCGCAGGCAACTATGGCTACACCTTC.

This clonotype came up many times. The chain employs TRBV10-3 and TRBJ2-5, with 11 bases that match TRBD2. This CDR3 has 17 residues. V dropped 2 bases and J dropped 2; count of bases not matched to a gene: 7. From germline, CDR1 is ENHRY and CDR2 SYGVKD. The CDR3 sequence: CAISEGRVAGGQETQYF. In nucleotides, the CDR3 is TGTGCCATCAGTGAGGGGAGAGTAGCGGGGGGGCAAGAGACCCAGTACTTC.

This clonotype has a handful of counts. The V call is TRBV5-1, the J call TRBJ1-2; maybe TRBD1 (5 bases). The germline CDR1 and CDR2 sequences are SGHRS and YFSETQ. The V gene lost 4 bases and the J gene lost 6 bases, with 16 bases spanning the gap. The length of the CDR3 is 14 residues. The CDR3: CASSPAAGHDGYTF. CDR3 DNA sequence: TGCGCCAGCAGCCCCGCTGCGGGGCACGATGGCTACACCTTC.

Ten or more counts support this clonotype. The chain employs TRBV4-2 and TRBJ1-1; TRBD1 agrees at 7 bases. CDR1 and CDR2 (germline): LGHNA, YNFKEQ. The CDR3 runs to 15 residues. After removal of 1 base from V and 4 bases from J, the junction contained 6 bases not matched to a gene. As DNA, the CDR3 is TGTGCCAGCAGCCAAGGACAGGGAAGTGGCACTGAAGCTTTCTTT. Translation gives CASSQGQGSGTEAFF.

CDR3 amino acids: CASSDWGSDYGYTF. The CDR3 DNA follows: TGCGCCAGCAGTGATTGGGGGTCGGACTATGGCTACACCTTC. The genes are TRBV10-2 and TRBJ1-2, with D maybe TRBD1 (5 bases). Germline V gene data show CDR1 as WSHSY and CDR2 as SAAADI. V lost 3 bases and J lost 3, with 11 bases in between. The CDR3 runs 14 residues.

This clonotype was detected only a few times. DNA of the CDR3: TGTGCCAGCGGGACCACGGGGGGCGGCTACACCTTC. This encodes CASGTTGGGYTF. The chain links TRBV7-9 to TRBJ1-2; possible D gene TRBD1, 6 bases. This CDR3 is built from 12 residues. Trimming removed 8 bases from V and 8 bases from J, with 15 bases in between. Germline-derived CDR1 and CDR2 are SEHNR and FQNEAQ (reference sequence). Full variable domain (outside the CDR3, taken from reference TRBV7-9 and TRBJ1-2): DTGVSQNPRHKITKRGQNVTFRCDPISEHNRLYWYRQTLGQGPEFLTYFQNEAQLEKSRLLSDRFSAERPKGSFSTLEIQRTEQGDSAMYLCASGTTGGGYTFGSGTRLTVV.

This clonotype was recorded a few times. Mismatch with germline at one junction end may stem from a read error. The chain joins TRBV12-3 or TRBV12-4 to TRBJ2-2; 8 nucleotides match TRBD1. There are 15 residues in the CDR3. Here the CDR3 DNA reads TGTGCCAGCAGTGGCCCGGACAGGGAAATCGGGGAGCTGTGTTTT. Translation gives CASSGPDREIGELCF.

The DNA for the CDR3 is TGTGCCAGCAGTCCCGGGACAGGGATCTACACCTTC. It specifies CASSPGTGIYTF. The chain employs TRBV6-1 and TRBJ1-2, with 9 positions matching TRBD1. Germline CDR1 and CDR2: MNHNS and SASEGT. The V segment lost 5 bases and the J segment 10 bases; nucleotides outside the gene matches: 5. The CDR3 contains 12 residues.

This clonotype was counted ten times or more. The chain joins TRBV6-5 to TRBJ1-2; 7 bases line up with TRBD1. The V gene's germline CDR1 is MNHEY and CDR2 SVGAGI. Trimming took 4 bases from V and 1 from J; bases not matched to a gene: 3. This CDR3 region has 14 residues. CDR3 DNA: TGTGCCAGCAGTTCCCGACAGGGTAACTATGGCTACACCTTC. Protein product: CASSSRQGNYGYTF.

Ten or more counts support this clonotype. This rearrangement joins TRBV27 to TRBJ1-2, with D maybe TRBD1 (6 bases). The CDR3 extends over 14 amino acids. The V gene lost 3 bases and the J gene lost 7 bases, with 15 bases spanning the gap. Germline V gives CDR1 MNHEY, CDR2 SMNVEV (reference sequence). Here the CDR3 reads CASSFLGTRFGYTF. The DNA for the CDR3 is TGTGCCAGCAGTTTTCTCGGGACAAGGTTTGGCTACACCTTC.

This clonotype was seen a handful of times. This chain connects TRBV6-1 to TRBJ1-2; D might be TRBD1 (5 bases). The CDR3 consists of 18 residues. Per germline, CDR1 MNHNS and CDR2 SASEGT. Trimming removed 1 base from V and 0 bases from J, with 18 bases in between. CDR3 coding DNA: TGTGCCAGCAGTGAAGGGGTACTAAGGACATACTCTAACTATGGCTACACCTTC. It translates to CASSEGVLRTYSNYGYTF.

This clonotype was found many times. V and J are TRBV19 and TRBJ2-5, with no clear D. Germline assignment: CDR1 LNHDA and CDR2 SQIVND (reference sequence). V was shortened by 5 bases and J by 5 bases, with 9 bases between the two germline ends. The length of the CDR3 is 12 residues. DNA of the CDR3: TGTGCCAGTAGTTCAAATGGGGAGACCCAGTACTTC. Amino acids: CASSSNGETQYF.

This clonotype was seen at least ten times. The V gene is TRBV19, the J gene TRBJ1-5; D is ambiguous. The V gene's germline CDR1 is LNHDA and CDR2 SQIVND (reference sequence). This CDR3 contains 14 residues. The V gene lost 3 bases and the J gene lost 5 bases, with 11 bases spanning the gap. Here the CDR3 reads CASSIGRSDQPQHF. CDR3 DNA sequence: TGTGCCAGTAGTATTGGCAGGTCCGATCAGCCCCAGCATTTT.

This clonotype was observed a few times. This sequence joins TRBV3-1 and TRBJ2-7; TRBD2 aligns across 7 bases. Unmatched junction bases numbered 3, after V lost 0 bases and J lost 1 base. This CDR3 comprises 15 residues. CDR1 and CDR2 (germline): LGHDT, YNNKEL (reference sequence). CDR3 sequence (DNA): TGTGCCAGCAGCCAAGATCTAGCGGTTTCCTACGAGCAGTACTTC. It translates to CASSQDLAVSYEQYF.

This clonotype was recorded many times. The J gene is TRBJ2-7, the V gene TRBV5-1; D unresolved. The CDR3 runs 14 residues. Germline-derived CDR1 and CDR2 are SGHRS and YFSETQ. Between the trimmed V and J ends, which lost 5 bases and 4 bases, there was a span of 16 bases. The CDR3 sequence: CASRHLGLGYEQYF. The DNA of the CDR3 is TGCGCCAGCAGACACCTGGGGTTGGGGTACGAGCAGTACTTC.

This clonotype showed up many times. The chain links TRBV20-1 to TRBJ2-7, with D unclear. Trimming took 7 bases from V and 5 from J, leaving 18 bases between them. Germline-derived CDR1 and CDR2 are DFQATT and SNEGSKA (reference sequence). CDR3 length: 13 amino acids. CDR3 DNA: TGCAGTGTGTTAACAGTTCCGGCCCACGAGCAGTACTTC. It is translated as CSVLTVPAHEQYF.

The V call is TRBV12-3 or TRBV12-4, the J call TRBJ2-5, with D possibly matching TRBD2 (6 bases). V was trimmed by 8 bases and J by 5 bases, leaving 15 bases between them. This CDR3 has 13 residues. The CDR3 DNA reads TGTGCCAGCTTACCGGGGGTTGGGGAGACCCAGTACTTC. This sequence encodes CASLPGVGETQYF.

The V call is TRBV27, the J call TRBJ2-4; 7 bases agree with TRBD1. The germline V gene has CDR1 MNHEY and CDR2 SMNVEV (reference sequence). This CDR3 is built from 11 residues. Germline trimming cut 11 bases from V and 8 bases from J; bases unmatched to any gene: 6. This CDR3 is CAGGRGHIQYF. CDR3 nucleotides: TGTGCCGGCGGTAGGGGGCACATTCAGTACTTC.

This clonotype came up many times. The chain recombines TRBV20-1 with TRBJ1-3; possible D gene TRBD1, 5 bases. Germline V gene lookup returns CDR1 DFQATT and CDR2 SNEGSKA (reference sequence). The CDR3 consists of 14 residues. Deletions cut 2 bases from V and 2 bases from J, with 10 bases between. CDR3 in amino acids: CSARRGIPGNTIYF. CDR3 bases: TGCAGTGCTAGACGGGGCATTCCTGGAAACACCATATATTTT.

J is TRBJ1-1 and V is TRBV19, with D possibly matching TRBD1 (6 bases). V lost 3 bases and J 6 bases, leaving 14 bases between the germline ends. Germline assignment: CDR1 LNHDA and CDR2 SQIVND (reference sequence). This CDR3 contains 14 residues. Written as DNA, the CDR3 is TGTGCCAGTAGTATGTCGACAGGACATCCTGAAGCTTTCTTT. Encoded protein: CASSMSTGHPEAFF.

This clonotype was seen at least ten times. This sequence joins TRBV29-1 and TRBJ2-5; 10 bases agree with TRBD2. V dropped 1 base and J dropped 4; count of bases not matched to a gene: 9. The CDR3 totals 16 residues. The germline gives CDR1 SQVTM, CDR2 ANQGSEA. CDR3: CSVEGSSGGTGETQYF. CDR3 nucleotide sequence: TGCAGCGTTGAAGGGAGTAGCGGGGGGACCGGAGAGACCCAGTACTTC. Looking up the rest from reference TRBV29-1 and TRBJ2-5 gives the full variable domain: SAVISQKPSRDICQRGTSLTIQCQVDSQVTMMFWYRQQPGQSLTLIATANQGSEATYESGFVIDKFPISRPNLTFSTLTVSNMSPEDSSIYLCSVEGSSGGTGETQYFGPGTRLLVL.

In its sample, this clonotype was seen many times. J is TRBJ1-5 and V is TRBV6-2 or TRBV6-3; TRBD1 matches at 8 bases. Trimming at V came to 4 bases and at J to 2 bases, leaving 4 bases not matched to a gene. Germline lookup yields CDR1 MNHEY and CDR2 SVGEGT. CDR3 length: 15 amino acids. CDR3 sequence (DNA): TGTGCCAGCAGTTTCACAGGGGGAGGCAATCAGCCCCAGCATTTT. Encoded protein: CASSFTGGGNQPQHF.